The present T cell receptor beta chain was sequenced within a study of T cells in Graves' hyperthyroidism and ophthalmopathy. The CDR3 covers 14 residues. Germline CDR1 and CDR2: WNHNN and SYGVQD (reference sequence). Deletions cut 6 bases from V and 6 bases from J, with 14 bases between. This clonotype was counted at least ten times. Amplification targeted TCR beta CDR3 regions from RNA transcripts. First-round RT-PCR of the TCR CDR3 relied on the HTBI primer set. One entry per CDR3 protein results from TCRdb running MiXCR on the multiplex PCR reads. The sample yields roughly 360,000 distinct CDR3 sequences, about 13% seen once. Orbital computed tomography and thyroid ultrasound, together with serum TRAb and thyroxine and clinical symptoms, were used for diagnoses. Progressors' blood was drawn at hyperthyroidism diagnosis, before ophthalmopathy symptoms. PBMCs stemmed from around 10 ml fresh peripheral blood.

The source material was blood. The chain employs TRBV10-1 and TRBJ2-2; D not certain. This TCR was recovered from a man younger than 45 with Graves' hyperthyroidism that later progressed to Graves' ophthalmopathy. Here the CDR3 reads CASSSLGLAGELFF. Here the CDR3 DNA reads TGCGCCAGCAGCTCCTTGGGCCTAGCCGGGGAGCTGTTTTTT.